This TCR beta chain emerged from a study of shared clonotypes between healthy human individuals. Study overall: Three plates each covered CD4 naive and memory; CD8 naive two, CD8 memory one.

There are a few counts of this clone. The antigen is undetermined. Within the sample, other DNA sequences also encode this same CDR3. Regarding the study as a whole: Some naive CD4 clonotypes, about 5.5%, turned up in common across several donors.

An even split of each subset's genomic DNA across several immunoSEQ plates was performed. In the original analysis: ImmunoSEQ output lacked quality scores and full-length reads, limiting matched filtering. Repertoires were generated with immunoSEQ multiplex PCR, while TCRdb's copy carries only in-frame clones and drops some. V and J calls and clone size are copied from that table; D and trimming were computed from the DNA. This table holds roughly 2.2 million clones, 85% to 95% found once. This sequence was found in a man between 18 and 29 years old in good health. Some clones in this sample may be carry-over from other donors' samples. Sequencing input: naive CD4+ T cells from PBMCs. The subset is: CD45RA+ positively selected.

The chain's CDR3 is CASSVDGGTEAFF. CDR3 sequence (DNA): TGTGCCAGCAGCGTAGACGGGGGCACTGAAGCTTTCTTT. The chain joins TRBV9 to TRBJ1-1, with D maybe TRBD1 (5 bases). The germline gives CDR1 SGDLS, CDR2 YYNGEE. This CDR3 comprises 13 residues. The V end was cut by 0 bases, the J end by 4 bases, with 7 bases between.